These 13 T cell receptor beta chains were sequenced from one sample in a study of blood T cells in healthy people across ages. A second PCR, run for roughly 7 to 11 cycles, used a sample-barcoded 5' primer plus a J-beta primer mix. TCRdb independently ran MiXCR on the 5' RACE reads; one entry per CDR3 protein. The table records some 930,000 distinct CDR3 sequences, almost 30% of them present only once. This sample also belongs to another study, concerning T cells of mothers and their children.

Sequencing was performed on blood. The receptors come from a woman in her thirties or forties in good health.

This clonotype has a count of ten or more. J is TRBJ2-3 and V is TRBV20-1; unclear D gene. The CDR3 runs to 12 residues. V was cut by 3 bases and J by 0 bases, with 4 bases left in between. CDR1 DFQATT and CDR2 SNEGSKA come from the germline V gene (reference sequence). CDR3 DNA: TGCAGTGCTAGCTCTAGCACAGATACGCAGTATTTT. Its translation: CSASSSTDTQYF.

V gene TRBV3-1 combines with J gene TRBJ2-3, with TRBD1 as a possible D gene (6 bases). V shed 3 bases and J shed 2 bases, with 15 bases lying between them. This CDR3 has 16 residues. CDR1 and CDR2 (germline): LGHDT, YNNKEL (reference sequence). CDR3 nucleotides: TGTGCCAGCAGCCATGCCCGGGACAAGTACACAGATACGCAGTATTTT. Its translation is CASSHARDKYTDTQYF.

The V and J genes are TRBV20-1 and TRBJ2-4; D is uncertain. The better agreement between TRBJ2-7 and the DNA end casts doubt on the J call. The germline V gene encodes CDR1 DFQATT and CDR2 SNEGSKA (reference sequence). This CDR3 contains 13 residues. CDR3: CSAIDGLSYEQYF. The DNA for the CDR3 is TGCAGTGCTATTGACGGGTTGTCGTACGAGCAGTACTTC.

About this clonotype: Since the CDR3 does not end with the conserved phenylalanine or tryptophan, this likely comes from a read error. The V call is TRBV5-1, the J call TRBJ2-5, with D perhaps TRBD2 (6 bases). Trimming took off 4 bases at V and 4 bases at J, with 14 bases between the two ends. The germline CDR1 and CDR2 sequences are SGHRS and YFSETQ. The CDR3 is 14 amino acids. Written as DNA, the CDR3 is TGCGCCAGCAGCCTGGAGGGAAACGGAGAGACCCAGTACTCC. It encodes CASSLEGNGETQYS.

Comments on this clonotype: One end of the junction varies from germline; a read error may be responsible. This chain uses TRBV5-8 with TRBJ2-7; TRBD1 aligns across 9 bases. CDR1 SGHTS and CDR2 YDEGEE come from the germline V gene. This CDR3 contains 14 residues. The CDR3 loop is CASSLGQGYYEQCF. The CDR3 coding sequence is TGTGCCAGCAGCCTGGGACAGGGTTACTACGAGCAGTGCTTC.

This clonotype came up a few times. This chain joins TRBV7-9 and TRBJ2-5; TRBD1 or TRBD2 may be the D gene (5 bases each). The CDR3 length is 16 residues. Looked up from germline, CDR1 is SEHNR and CDR2 is FQNEAQ (reference sequence). V lost 5 bases, J lost 11 bases, and 27 bases lay in between. Written as DNA, the CDR3 is TGTGCCAGCAGCCTTTTTCCTCAGGGAGAGGGGTGGGAGCAGTACTTC. It is translated as CASSLFPQGEGWEQYF.

The chain is built from TRBV28 and TRBJ2-2; 7 positions match TRBD2. CDR3 size: 16 residues. Germline CDR1 reads MDHEN; CDR2 reads SYDVKM. J lost 1 base, V lost 1 base, and 3 bases had no gene match. In DNA, the CDR3 is TGTGCCAGCAGTTTATTGCCGGGGGGGAACACCGGGGAGCTGTTTTTT. Its protein product is CASSLLPGGNTGELFF.

The V and J genes are TRBV7-2 and TRBJ1-2; D might be TRBD1 (6 bases). The CDR3 covers 15 residues. Germline assignment: CDR1 SGHTA and CDR2 FQGNSA. Trimming cost V 3 bases and J 2 bases, with 13 bases left between them. CDR3 nucleotide sequence: TGTGCCAGCAGCTTCGACAGGATCACAAACTATGGCTACACCTTC. Translation: CASSFDRITNYGYTF.

The V gene is TRBV20-1, the J gene TRBJ2-7; weak D call: TRBD1 (6 bases). The CDR3 has 14 residues. Trimming removed 0 bases at V and 6 bases at J, with 15 bases between. Germline loops: CDR1 DFQATT, CDR2 SNEGSKA (reference sequence). As DNA, the CDR3 is TGCAGTGCTAGAGATTTCCAGGGGACCTCCGAGCAGTACTTC. Amino acids: CSARDFQGTSEQYF.

This clonotype came up many times. This rearrangement joins TRBV29-1 to TRBJ2-1; D gene unclear. The CDR3 covers 9 residues. V was trimmed by 3 bases and J by 6 bases, leaving 0 bases between them. Germline CDR1 and CDR2: SQVTM and ANQGSEA. The CDR3 here is CSVDNEQFF. The CDR3 DNA follows: TGCAGCGTTGACAATGAGCAGTTCTTC.

This clonotype was picked up many times. The V and J genes are TRBV9 and TRBJ2-7; D gene uncertain. Trimming took 0 bases from V and 4 from J, leaving 8 bases between them. In germline, CDR1 is SGDLS, CDR2 YYNGEE. The CDR3 totals 13 residues. This chain's CDR3 is CASSVAHGYEQYF. Written as DNA, the CDR3 is TGTGCCAGCAGCGTAGCTCACGGGTACGAGCAGTACTTC.

The chain combines TRBV3-1 with TRBJ1-2; the D is unclear. Between the trimmed V and J ends, which lost 1 base and 2 bases, there was a span of 14 bases. This CDR3 spans 16 amino acids. Germline CDR1 is LGHDT and CDR2 is YNNKEL (reference sequence). The CDR3 coding sequence is TGTGCCAGCAGCCAAGGAACCACCCCTGGGAACTATGGCTACACCTTC. It encodes CASSQGTTPGNYGYTF.

As regards this clonotype: One junction end disagrees with the germline gene, perhaps due to a read error. The chain joins TRBV7-3 to TRBJ1-1, with D possibly TRBD1 on 5 matching bases. The CDR3 is 13 amino acids. CDR1 SGHTA and CDR2 FQGTGA come from the germline V gene. This chain's CDR3 is CTSSSGTPREAFF. The CDR3 bases are TGTACCAGCAGCAGCGGGACTCCCCGGGAAGCTTTCTTT.